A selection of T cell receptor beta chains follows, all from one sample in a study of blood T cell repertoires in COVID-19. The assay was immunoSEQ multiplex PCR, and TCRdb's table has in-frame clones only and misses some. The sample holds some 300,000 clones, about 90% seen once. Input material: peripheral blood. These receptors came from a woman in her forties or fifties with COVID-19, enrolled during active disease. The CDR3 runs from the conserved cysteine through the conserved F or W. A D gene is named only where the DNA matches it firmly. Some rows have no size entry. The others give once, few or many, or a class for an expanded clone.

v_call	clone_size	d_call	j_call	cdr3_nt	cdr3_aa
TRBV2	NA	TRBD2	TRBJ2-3	TGTGCCAGCAGTCCAGGGCTAGCGGGAGGAACCCCCTCCACAGATACGCAGTATTTT	CASSPGLAGGTPSTDTQYF
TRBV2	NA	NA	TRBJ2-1	TGTGCCAGCAGTGACGCTGTGAGCTCCTACAATGAGCAGTTCTTC	CASSDAVSSYNEQFF
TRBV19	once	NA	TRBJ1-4	TGTGCCAGTAGTATAATCGGGACACCCTCAAGGGGTGAAAAACTGTTTTTT	CASSIIGTPSRGEKLFF
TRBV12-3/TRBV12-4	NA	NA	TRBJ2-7	TGTGCCAGCAGTTTGAGGAGTAGATACGAGCAGTACTTC	CASSLRSRYEQYF
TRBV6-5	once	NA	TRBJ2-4	TGTGCCAGCAGTTACCTAGCCAAAAACATTCAGTACTTC	CASSYLAKNIQYF
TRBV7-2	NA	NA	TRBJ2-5	TGTGCCAGCAGCCGCCGGAGGGGAGAGACCCAGTACTTC	CASSRRRGETQYF
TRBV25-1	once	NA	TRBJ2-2	TGTGCCAGCAGTGGCCAGTACACCGGGGAGCTGTTTTTT	CASSGQYTGELFF
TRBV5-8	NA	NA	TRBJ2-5	TGTGCCAGCAGCCGGATAGGGGTCCAAGAGACCCAGTACTTC	CASSRIGVQETQYF
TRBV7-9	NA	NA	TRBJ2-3	TGTGCCAGCAGCGCCCCTCCCAGGTCATTTAGCACAGATACGCAGTATTTT	CASSAPPRSFSTDTQYF
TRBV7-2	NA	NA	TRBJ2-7	TGTGCCAGCAGCTTAGGCGGGAACGAAGGGCACTTC	CASSLGGNEGHF
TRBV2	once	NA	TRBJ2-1	TGTGCCAGCAGTGAATTGAGGAACCCCTACAATGAGCAGTTCTTC	CASSELRNPYNEQFF
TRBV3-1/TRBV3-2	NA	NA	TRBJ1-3	TGTGCCAGCAGCCCTCCCAGCGTTGAAAACACCATATATTTT	CASSPPSVENTIYF
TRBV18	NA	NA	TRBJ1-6	TGTGCCAGCTCGCGGCGGGACCCCGATTCACCCCTCCACTTT	CASSRRDPDSPLHF
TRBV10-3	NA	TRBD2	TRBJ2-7	TGTGCCATCAGTGGAGCGGGAAGCTACGAGCAGTACTTC	CAISGAGSYEQYF
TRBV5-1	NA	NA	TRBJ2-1	TGCGCCAGCAGCTTTGGTTCAGGTTCCTACAATGAGCAGTTCTTC	CASSFGSGSYNEQFF
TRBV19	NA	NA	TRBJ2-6	TGTGCCAGTACGTCTGGGGCCAACGTCCTGACTTTC	CASTSGANVLTF
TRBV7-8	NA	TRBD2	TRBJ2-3	TGTGCCAGCAAAACCAGGACTAGCGGGAGGGGTCAGCCAGATACGCAGTATTTT	CASKTRTSGRGQPDTQYF
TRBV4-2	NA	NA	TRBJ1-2	TGTGCCAGCAGCACAGGCCCGGCAGGCCCAAACTATGGCTACACCTTC	CASSTGPAGPNYGYTF
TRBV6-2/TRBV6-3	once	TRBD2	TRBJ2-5	TGTGCCAGCAGTAACACCCGGACTAGGCAAGAGACCCAGTACTTC	CASSNTRTRQETQYF
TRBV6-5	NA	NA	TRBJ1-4	TGTGCCGCCGCGGGGCTGGATGAAAAACTGTTTTTT	CAAAGLDEKLFF
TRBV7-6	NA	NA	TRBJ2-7	TGTGCCAGCAGCCGCAGGGTGGGGCTTGAGCAGTACTTC	CASSRRVGLEQYF
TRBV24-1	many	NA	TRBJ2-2	TGTGCCACCAGTGATTTAACGGACGGGAGCACCGGGGAGCTGTTTTTT	CATSDLTDGSTGELFF
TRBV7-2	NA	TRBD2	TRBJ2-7	TGTGCCAGCAGCCCAACTAGCGGGAGGGCCCCCTACGAGCAGTACTTC	CASSPTSGRAPYEQYF